Each of the 31 T cell receptor beta chains below was sequenced from the same sample in a study of immune evolution from preneoplasia to lung adenocarcinoma. This table comes from immunoSEQ multiplex PCR, and its TCRdb copy is limited to in-frame clones, with some not included. The table has over 3,500 clones, roughly 84% seen once. The sequenced sample was FFPE minimally invasive lung adenocarcinoma tissue. Receptor source: a person aged 45-69 years with lung adenocarcinoma.

The chain couples TRBV2 to TRBJ2-2; D gene ambiguous. The V gene lost 3 bases and the J gene lost 6 bases, with 8 bases spanning the gap. Germline V lookup: CDR1 SNHLY, CDR2 FYNNEI. CDR3 length: 13 amino acids. CDR3 sequence reads: CASSDQLAGELFF. The CDR3 DNA sequence: TGTGCCAGCAGTGACCAGCTGGCCGGGGAGCTGTTTTTT.

The genes are TRBV2 and TRBJ2-5; TRBD1 matches at 8 bases. V gave up 5 bases and J gave up 2 bases; unmatched junction bases: 4. The CDR3 sequence is 14 residues long. Germline assignment: CDR1 SNHLY and CDR2 FYNNEI. The CDR3 nucleotides are TGTGCCAGCAGTACTCGACAGGGGCAAGAGACCCAGTACTTC. Encoded protein: CASSTRQGQETQYF.

The gene calls are TRBV9 and TRBJ1-1; 7 bases agree with TRBD1. This CDR3 region has 17 residues. J gave up 6 bases and V 1 base, and 15 bases lay outside the gene matches. CDR1 SGDLS and CDR2 YYNGEE come from the germline V gene. CDR3 residues: CASSVYDRVEKEAEAFF. The CDR3 bases are TGTGCCAGCAGCGTATACGACAGGGTCGAAAAAGAGGCTGAAGCTTTCTTT.

The rearrangement joins TRBV6-1 to TRBJ2-1; 9 positions match TRBD1. V shed 2 bases and J 7 bases; nucleotides not matched to a gene: 9. The CDR3 covers 16 residues. From germline, CDR1 is MNHNS and CDR2 SASEGT. Written as DNA, the CDR3 is TGTGCCAGCAGTGAACTAGCCGGGACAGGGTTTAATGAGCAGTTCTTC. Protein sequence: CASSELAGTGFNEQFF.

V and J are TRBV11-2 and TRBJ2-3, with a possible D match to TRBD2 (5 bases). The CDR3 runs to 15 residues. The germline V and J ends were trimmed by 4 bases and 1 base, with 12 bases remaining between them. In germline, CDR1 is SGHAT, CDR2 FQNNGV. The CDR3 spells CASSSLAVRTDTQYF. The DNA for the CDR3 is TGTGCCAGCAGCTCCCTAGCCGTCCGCACAGATACGCAGTATTTT.

The chain joins TRBV7-9 to TRBJ1-1; possibly TRBD1 for D (5 bases). In germline, CDR1 is SEHNR, CDR2 FQNEAQ (reference sequence). V dropped 5 bases and J dropped 1 base, with 11 bases sitting between them. The CDR3 covers 14 residues. The CDR3 spells CASSRQGGNTEAFF. CDR3 bases: TGTGCCAGCAGCCGCCAGGGCGGGAACACTGAAGCTTTCTTT. Combining the CDR3 with reference TRBV7-9 and TRBJ1-1 gives the whole variable domain DTGVSQNPRHKITKRGQNVTFRCDPISEHNRLYWYRQTLGQGPEFLTYFQNEAQLEKSRLLSDRFSAERPKGSFSTLEIQRTEQGDSAMYLCASSRQGGNTEAFFGQGTRLTVV.

This chain connects TRBV7-8 to TRBJ1-4; D gene ambiguous. Trimming removed 1 base from V and 5 bases from J, with 5 bases in between. This CDR3 spans 13 amino acids. Germline V gene lookup returns CDR1 SGHVS and CDR2 FQNEAQ. The CDR3 here is CASSLGANEKLFF. CDR3 coding DNA: TGTGCCAGCAGCTTAGGCGCGAATGAAAAACTGTTTTTT. Combining the CDR3 with reference TRBV7-8 and TRBJ1-4 gives the whole variable domain GAGVSQSPRYKVAKRGQDVALRCDPISGHVSLFWYQQALGQGPEFLTYFQNEAQLDKSGLPSDRFFAERPEGSVSTLKIQRTQQEDSAVYLCASSLGANEKLFFGSGTQLSVL.

The V call is TRBV14, the J call TRBJ2-1; 11 bases match TRBD2. Germline lookup yields CDR1 SGHDN and CDR2 FVKESK. This CDR3 is built from 19 residues. The V gene end was trimmed by 2 bases and the J gene end by 0 bases; junction bases not matched to a gene: 9. For the CDR3, the DNA is TGTGCCAGCAGCCAAATTGGTCTAGCGGGGGGAAGCTCCTACAATGAGCAGTTCTTC. Translating gives CASSQIGLAGGSSYNEQFF.

This clone was counted only a few times. The chain is built from TRBV19 and TRBJ1-5; tentative D call: TRBD1 (5 bases). CDR3 length: 12 residues. The V gene lost 5 bases and the J gene lost 7 bases, with 9 bases spanning the gap. The germline CDR1 and CDR2 sequences are LNHDA and SQIVND (reference sequence). The CDR3 region has the DNA TGTGCCAGTAGTCGCCGGGGGCAGCCCCAGCATTTT. Residues: CASSRRGQPQHF.

This chain joins TRBV4-3 and TRBJ2-3; 7 nucleotides align to TRBD2. Trimming cost V 4 bases and J 1 base; bases outside gene matches: 11. CDR1 and CDR2 from the germline V gene are LGHNA and YSLEER. The CDR3 length is 17 residues. CDR3 in amino acids: CASSPRRESGGTDTQYF. The CDR3 bases are TGCGCCAGCAGCCCTCGGCGGGAGAGTGGGGGCACAGATACGCAGTATTTT.

CDR3 sequence (DNA): TGTGCCAGCAGTGAATGGAAGGGCTCACTCAATGAGCAGTTCTTC. Amino acids: CASSEWKGSLNEQFF. The V and J genes are TRBV25-1 and TRBJ2-1; D not certain. The germline V gene has CDR1 MGHDK and CDR2 SYGVNS. Trimming took 1 base from V and 6 from J, leaving 13 bases between them. The CDR3 runs to 15 residues.

This chain uses TRBV7-2 with TRBJ2-7; 9 bases fit TRBD2. V gave up 3 bases and J gave up 5 bases; unmatched junction bases: 8. The length of the CDR3 is 15 residues. The V gene's germline CDR1 is SGHTA and CDR2 FQGNSA. This CDR3 reads CASSFVSGGSDEQYF. The CDR3 region has the DNA TGTGCCAGCAGCTTTGTTAGCGGGGGTTCAGACGAGCAGTACTTC.

The sample holds a few counts of this clone. DNA of the CDR3: TGCGCCAGCAGACCCCAGGGGGCCCACTATGGCTACACCTTC. Its protein product is CASRPQGAHYGYTF. J is TRBJ1-2 and V is TRBV4-1; 8 bases are shared with TRBD1. CDR1 MGHRA and CDR2 YSYEKL come from the germline V gene. The trim removed 6 bases at V and 3 bases at J, leaving 6 bases unmatched. The CDR3 covers 14 residues.

This chain links TRBV6-1 with TRBJ1-2; D unresolved. CDR3 length: 14 amino acids. Trimming removed 4 bases at V and 8 bases at J, with 17 bases between. Germline CDR1 and CDR2: MNHNS and SASEGT. In DNA form, the CDR3 reads TGTGCCAGCAGTGTGGACCGGCTGGACTTGGGCTACACCTTC. Its protein is CASSVDRLDLGYTF.

This chain uses TRBV19 with TRBJ2-5; no clear D. CDR1 and CDR2 from the germline V gene are LNHDA and SQIVND (reference sequence). The V and J ends lost 2 bases and 2 bases respectively, with 6 bases between them. There are 13 residues in the CDR3. CDR3 amino acids: CASSISQQETQYF. The CDR3 nucleotides are TGTGCCAGTAGTATAAGTCAGCAAGAGACCCAGTACTTC.

The chain combines TRBV28 with TRBJ2-7; 7 bases line up with TRBD1. The J segment lost 3 bases and the V segment lost 7 bases, leaving 12 bases of the junction unmatched. The CDR3 has 15 residues. CDR1 is MDHEN and CDR2 is SYDVKM in the germline V gene. CDR3: CASNPYSRGNYEQYF. CDR3 bases: TGTGCCAGCAACCCCTACTCCAGGGGGAACTACGAGCAGTACTTC.

By sample share, this clone is large. This sequence joins TRBV7-9 and TRBJ1-1, with D hard to call. V lost 0 bases, J lost 5 bases, and 13 bases lay in between. CDR3 length equals 15 residues. Germline assignment: CDR1 SEHNR and CDR2 FQNEAQ (reference sequence). CDR3 sequence: CASSLALGEDTEAFF. Here the CDR3 DNA reads TGTGCCAGCAGCTTAGCGCTTGGGGAGGATACTGAAGCTTTCTTT.

The chain has TRBV7-8 and TRBJ2-7; D ambiguous. Germline V gene lookup returns CDR1 SGHVS and CDR2 FQNEAQ. The CDR3 extends over 15 amino acids. Trimming removed 1 base from V and 3 bases from J, with 13 bases in between. The DNA for the CDR3 is TGTGCCAGCAGCTTAGTGGCAACCCTTGGCTACGAGCAGTACTTC. This translates into CASSLVATLGYEQYF.

This clone was detected only a few times. The chain links TRBV5-4 to TRBJ2-1, with TRBD1 matching 8 bases. Germline CDR1 SGHNT, CDR2 YYREEE (reference sequence). The junction had 10 bases not matched to a gene; V was cut back by 0 bases and J by 8 bases. The CDR3 is 16 amino acids. CDR3 sequence reads: CASSLEQGGHLDEQFF. In DNA, the CDR3 is TGTGCCAGCAGCTTGGAACAGGGGGGACATCTGGATGAGCAGTTCTTC.

The rearrangement joins TRBV7-6 to TRBJ2-3; a weak D match, TRBD1 (5 bases). CDR3 length: 16 residues. Germline V gene sequence: CDR1 SGHVS, CDR2 FNYEAQ. V was trimmed by 5 bases and J by 0 bases, leaving 15 bases between them. The CDR3 sequence: CASSERGATSTDTQYF. CDR3 coding DNA: TGTGCCAGCAGCGAAAGGGGCGCAACTAGCACAGATACGCAGTATTTT. Drawing the rest from reference TRBV7-6 and TRBJ2-3, the complete variable domain is GAGVSQSPRYKVTKRGQDVALRCDPISGHVSLYWYRQALGQGPEFLTYFNYEAQQDKSGLPNDRFSAERPEGSISTLTIQRTEQRDSAMYRCASSERGATSTDTQYFGPGTRLTVL.

The genes are TRBV28 and TRBJ2-7, with a possible D match to TRBD1 (6 bases). In germline, CDR1 is MDHEN, CDR2 SYDVKM. CDR3 length equals 15 residues. V lost 2 bases, J lost 0 bases, and 11 bases lay in between. The CDR3 nucleotides are TGTGCCAGCAGTTTAGGCAGGGGTGCCTCCTACGAGCAGTACTTC. The encoded protein is CASSLGRGASYEQYF.

V is TRBV29-1 and J is TRBJ1-3, with no clear D. Germline V gene sequence: CDR1 SQVTM, CDR2 ANQGSEA. Trimming pared 1 base from V and 3 bases from J, leaving 7 bases between. The CDR3 extends over 13 amino acids. This chain's CDR3 is CSVEGQDGNTIYF. The CDR3 bases are TGCAGCGTTGAAGGTCAGGATGGAAACACCATATATTTT.

The rearrangement uses TRBV4-2 and TRBJ1-5; maybe TRBD1 (5 bases). The V gene's germline CDR1 is LGHNA and CDR2 YNFKEQ. CDR3 length: 15 amino acids. V was pared by 3 bases and J by 4 bases, with 13 bases between. CDR3 coding DNA: TGTGCCAGCAGCCAGGGGACCGGGCAAAATCAGCCCCAGCATTTT. The encoded protein is CASSQGTGQNQPQHF.

The V and J genes are TRBV23-1 and TRBJ1-2; D is possibly TRBD1 (5 bases). TRBV23-1 is an ORF for which the function is uncertain. The CDR3 totals 13 residues. Trimming took 1 base from V and 2 from J, leaving 5 bases between them. The CDR3 region has the DNA TGCGCCAGCAGTCAATGGGACAACTATGGCTACACCTTC. Protein: CASSQWDNYGYTF.

This chain uses TRBV7-8 with TRBJ2-3; the match to TRBD2 covers 13 bases. CDR3 length: 19 residues. Trimming cost V 3 bases and J 1 base; bases outside gene matches: 10. Germline V gene sequence: CDR1 SGHVS, CDR2 FQNEAQ. The CDR3 is CASSLGLAGFVRGTDTQYF. The CDR3, as DNA: TGTGCCAGCAGCTTGGGACTAGCGGGATTCGTCCGGGGCACAGATACGCAGTATTTT.

A few counts support this clone. The V and J genes are TRBV6-5 and TRBJ2-6; D is undetermined. Germline V lookup: CDR1 MNHEY, CDR2 SVGAGI. The length of the CDR3 is 13 residues. Deletions cut 10 bases from V and 2 bases from J, with 9 bases between. CDR3 coding DNA: TGTGCCACCCTCAGTCCTGGGGCCAACGTCCTGACTTTC. Translation gives CATLSPGANVLTF.

With regard to this clone: The junction departs from germline at one end; a sequencing error may be responsible. CDR3 in amino acids: CASSTGLAGDEQFF. The CDR3, as DNA: TGTGCTAGCAGCACCGGACTAGCGGGTGATGAGCAGTTCTTC. V gene TRBV7-7 combines with J gene TRBJ2-1; TRBD2 matches 11 bases. The CDR3 spans 14 residues. Germline V gene lookup returns CDR1 SSHAT and CDR2 FNYEAQ (reference sequence).

The rearrangement links TRBV7-3 to TRBJ2-7, with 10 nucleotides matching TRBD2. CDR3 size: 14 residues. Germline V gives CDR1 SGHTA, CDR2 FQGTGA. V was clipped by 6 bases and J by 1 base; unmatched bases: 3. Here the CDR3 DNA reads TGTGCCAGCAGTGCTAGCGGGGGTTCCTACGAGCAGTACTTC. This gives the protein CASSASGGSYEQYF.

The gene calls are TRBV29-1 and TRBJ1-4; the D is unclear. Germline V gene lookup returns CDR1 SQVTM and CDR2 ANQGSEA. This CDR3 contains 13 residues. V was trimmed by 1 base and J by 7 bases, leaving 10 bases between them. The CDR3 sequence is CSVEGTDTEKLFF. In nucleotides, the CDR3 is TGCAGCGTTGAAGGCACGGATACTGAAAAACTGTTTTTT. Drawing the rest from reference TRBV29-1 and TRBJ1-4, the complete variable domain is SAVISQKPSRDICQRGTSLTIQCQVDSQVTMMFWYRQQPGQSLTLIATANQGSEATYESGFVIDKFPISRPNLTFSTLTVSNMSPEDSSIYLCSVEGTDTEKLFFGSGTQLSVL.

About this clone: The germline gene is not matched at one end of the junction; a read error may be the cause. The CDR3 protein is CASSYGASREQYF. DNA of the CDR3: TGTGCTAGCAGCTACGGGGCCTCCCGGGAGCAGTACTTC. This rearrangement joins TRBV7-7 to TRBJ2-5, with D perhaps matching TRBD2 (6 bases). Germline lookup yields CDR1 SSHAT and CDR2 FNYEAQ (reference sequence). This CDR3 comprises 13 residues.

The chain couples TRBV19 to TRBJ2-5, with TRBD2 matching 12 bases. The CDR3 runs to 15 residues. Germline V gene sequence: CDR1 LNHDA, CDR2 SQIVND (reference sequence). V shed 5 bases and J 2 bases; nucleotides not matched to a gene: 3. The CDR3 DNA sequence: TGTGCCAGTAGTGTTGGACTAGCGGGACAAGAGACCCAGTACTTC. This codes for CASSVGLAGQETQYF.